The TCR beta chain under discussion was sequenced for a study of cytomegalovirus exposure and HLA in healthy donors. V was trimmed by 0 bases and J by 4 bases, leaving 15 bases between them. Germline loops: CDR1 SGHAT, CDR2 FQNNGV. The CDR3 spans 17 residues. PCR involved 60 Vbeta and 13 Jbeta primers. Clones were read by immunoSEQ multiplex PCR, and TCRdb kept only the in-frame ones, dropping some. This table has roughly 120,000 clones, nearly 75% appearing once. Sequencing input: PBMCs. This chain uses TRBV11-2 with TRBJ1-4; no clear D gene. This sequence was found in a man aged 25 to 45 in good health and CMV-seropositive. CDR3 region: CASSLESSGAGNEKLFF. CDR3 nucleotides: TGTGCCAGCAGCTTAGAGTCCTCGGGAGCGGGTAATGAAAAACTGTTTTTT.